This T cell receptor (beta chain) was retrieved from a study of persistence of HIV-infected CD4 T cells. Stimulation used around 9.1 ug/mL lysate from CMV-infected fibroblasts. Memory cells lacking CD40L and CD69 with high CD45RO were sorted. The immunoSEQ assay was version 4, run in survey mode. Repertoires were generated with immunoSEQ multiplex PCR, while TCRdb's copy carries only in-frame clones and drops some. Counted here are 25,000 to 30,000 clones, almost 85% occurring once; the ten biggest clones make up around 4.6%. Germline CDR1 SGHRS, CDR2 YFSETQ. CDR3 length equals 15 residues. Trimming stripped 4 bases from V and 1 base from J, with 15 bases between. This clone was observed a single time. Its target is unknown.

The source is an adult man with HIV who was CMV-seropositive. Material: CD4+ T cells sorted from PBMCs after roughly 18-hour stimulation, obtained from a patient who received antiretroviral therapy. The chain uses TRBV5-1 and TRBJ2-7; tentatively, D is TRBD2 (7 bases). CDR3 sequence: CASSPGGGSSYEQYF. The CDR3 DNA follows: TGCGCCAGCAGCCCTGGGGGGGGCTCTTCCTACGAGCAGTACTTC.